A single sample is the source of the 12 T cell receptor beta chains below, sequenced in a study of identical twins. TCRdb processed the 5' RACE reads anew with MiXCR; each CDR3 protein has one entry. The sample contains about 890,000 distinct CDR3 sequences, 12% of which appear only once. The sample was also linked to a second study, of yellow fever vaccine responses in identical twins.

The specimen sequenced was PBMCs. The receptors were gathered from a woman under 30 in good health.

V usage is TRBV6-5 and J usage is TRBJ2-3, with unresolved D. This CDR3 contains 11 residues. In germline, CDR1 is MNHEY, CDR2 SVGAGI. Trimming stripped 2 bases from V and 6 bases from J, with 3 bases between. The CDR3 protein is CASSYVDTQYF. DNA of the CDR3: TGTGCCAGCAGTTACGTCGATACGCAGTATTTT.

This clonotype was observed at least ten times. The junction departs from germline at one end; a sequencing error may be responsible. The V and J genes are TRBV5-1 and TRBJ2-2, with D possibly matching TRBD1 (5 bases). This CDR3 contains 13 residues. CDR1 and CDR2 from the germline V gene are SGHRS and YFSETQ. This CDR3 is CASSLGQGGELFF. The CDR3 DNA reads as TGTGCCAGCAGCTTGGGTCAGGGCGGGGAGCTGTTTTTT.

In this sample, this clonotype turned up a few times. The gene calls are TRBV10-3 and TRBJ2-1; maybe TRBD2 (5 bases). Germline values: CDR1 ENHRY, CDR2 SYGVKD. Trimming left V 5 bases short and J 9 bases short, with 11 bases between. The CDR3 is 12 residues long. This CDR3 reads CAISQEVREQFF. In nucleotides, the CDR3 is TGTGCCATCAGTCAGGAGGTTCGTGAGCAGTTCTTC.

V and J are TRBV28 and TRBJ2-7; perhaps TRBD1 as D (5 bases). This CDR3 contains 13 residues. The germline V and J ends were trimmed by 5 bases and 2 bases, with 10 bases remaining between them. CDR1 and CDR2 from the germline V gene are MDHEN and SYDVKM. CDR3 sequence (DNA): TGTGCCAGCAGTCCCGACAGAACCTACGAGCAGTACGTC. Translated, it gives CASSPDRTYEQYV.

The V call is TRBV20-1, the J call TRBJ2-1; 11 bases agree with TRBD2. Germline V CDR1 and CDR2: DFQATT, SNEGSKA (reference sequence). The CDR3 loop spans 12 amino acids. Unmatched junction bases numbered 0, after V lost 6 bases and J lost 5 bases. In DNA, the CDR3 is TGCAGTGCACTAGCGGGGGACAATGAGCAGTTCTTC. It translates to CSALAGDNEQFF.

The chain has TRBV19 and TRBJ1-5, with a weak D call TRBD1 (6 bases). Germline V lookup: CDR1 LNHDA, CDR2 SQIVND (reference sequence). V was shortened by 5 bases and J by 3 bases, with 14 bases between the two germline ends. CDR3 length equals 15 residues. CDR3: CASSSLQGNNQPQHF. For the CDR3, the DNA is TGTGCCAGTAGTTCCCTACAGGGAAACAATCAGCCCCAGCATTTT.

The rearrangement joins TRBV27 to TRBJ2-5, with 10 bases fitting TRBD2. The CDR3 is 15 amino acids. J was trimmed by 5 bases and V by 5 bases; bases with no gene match: 8. Germline assignment: CDR1 MNHEY and CDR2 SMNVEV (reference sequence). The DNA of the CDR3 is TGTGCCAGCAGTCCAACTAGCGGGATCGGGGAGACCCAGTACTTC. It codes for CASSPTSGIGETQYF.

The V and J genes are TRBV6-5 and TRBJ2-1; 11 bases map to TRBD1. Trimming took 4 bases from V and 9 from J; bases not matched to a gene: 8. There are 15 residues in the CDR3. CDR1 and CDR2 from the germline V gene are MNHEY and SVGAGI. The CDR3 DNA sequence: TGTGCCAGCAGTTCTCCGGGACAGGGGGTCTTTGAGCAGTTCTTC. Translation gives CASSSPGQGVFEQFF.

This clonotype occurred many times. This rearrangement joins TRBV20-1 to TRBJ2-7, with 8 bases identical to TRBD2. Germline CDR1 is DFQATT and CDR2 is SNEGSKA (reference sequence). This CDR3 comprises 13 residues. V gave up 6 bases and J gave up 3 bases; unmatched junction bases: 7. The CDR3 reads CSAKKLADYEQYF. Written as DNA, the CDR3 is TGCAGTGCGAAAAAACTAGCGGACTACGAGCAGTACTTC.

Only a few counts were recorded for this clonotype. This chain's CDR3 is CASSPSGSQEQYF. The DNA of the CDR3 is TGCGCCAGCAGCCCTAGCGGGAGTCAAGAGCAGTACTTC. The V call is TRBV5-1, the J call TRBJ2-7; 10 bases map to TRBD2. The J segment lost 7 bases and the V segment lost 4 bases, leaving 5 bases of the junction unmatched. CDR1 is SGHRS, CDR2 YFSETQ, per germline. The CDR3 is made up of 13 amino acids. Full variable domain (outside the CDR3, taken from reference TRBV5-1 and TRBJ2-7): KAGVTQTPRYLIKTRGQQVTLSCSPISGHRSVSWYQQTPGQGLQFLFEYFSETQRNKGNFPGRFSGRQFSNSRSEMNVSTLELGDSALYLCASSPSGSQEQYFGPGTRLTVT.

This clonotype appeared many times. V usage is TRBV12-3 or TRBV12-4 and J usage is TRBJ2-1, with a tentative D call TRBD2 (7 bases). With 0 bases removed from V and 5 bases from J, the gap between germline ends came to 11 bases. The CDR3 is 15 residues long. In nucleotides, the CDR3 is TGTGCCAGCAGTTTAGCGGGGGGGCCTCACAATGAGCAGTTCTTC. The encoded protein is CASSLAGGPHNEQFF.

This clonotype turned up a few times. V gene TRBV12-3 or TRBV12-4 combines with J gene TRBJ2-7, with 7 bases matching TRBD1. V shed 5 bases and J 2 bases; nucleotides not matched to a gene: 6. CDR3 length: 14 amino acids. The CDR3 reads CASSDRDRAYEQYV. CDR3 bases: TGTGCCAGCAGTGACCGGGACAGAGCCTACGAGCAGTACGTC.